A single sample is the source of the 6 T cell receptor beta chains below, sequenced in a study of T cell changes during pregnancy in multiple sclerosis. This table comes from immunoSEQ multiplex PCR, and its TCRdb copy is limited to in-frame clones, with some not included. The profile shows some 95,000 clones, around 94% of them singletons. This specimen consisted of peripheral blood, obtained in the first trimester of pregnancy. Receptors originate from a female donor with multiple sclerosis, enrolled in a pregnancy study.

This chain connects TRBV7-2 to TRBJ2-7, with D possibly being TRBD1 (6 bases). In germline, CDR1 is SGHTA, CDR2 FQGNSA. Trimming removed 5 bases from V and 0 bases from J, with 14 bases in between. The CDR3 extends over 15 amino acids. The CDR3 bases are TGTGCCAGCAGCCGCCGACAGGACATCTCCTACGAGCAGTACTTC. It translates to CASSRRQDISYEQYF.

The gene calls are TRBV7-9 and TRBJ2-7; a weak D match, TRBD2 (5 bases). The V end was cut by 5 bases, the J end by 7 bases, with 12 bases between. The germline gives CDR1 SEHNR, CDR2 FQNEAQ (reference sequence). CDR3 length: 12 residues. Here the CDR3 reads CASSPGPGEQYF. CDR3 coding DNA: TGTGCCAGCAGCCCGGGCCCGGGGGAGCAGTACTTC.

The CDR3 DNA follows: TGTGCCAGCTCACCGGAGGGAACTTACAATGAGCAGTTCTTC. Amino acid sequence: CASSPEGTYNEQFF. This chain joins TRBV18 and TRBJ2-1; D is possibly TRBD2 (6 bases). The CDR3 length is 14 residues. V shed 3 bases and J shed 4 bases, with 10 bases lying between them. Germline CDR1 KGHSH, CDR2 LQKENI. Full variable domain (rest looked up from reference TRBV18 and TRBJ2-1): NAGVMQNPRHLVRRRGQEARLRCSPMKGHSHVYWYRQLPEEGLKFMVYLQKENIIDESGMPKERFSAEFPKEGPSILRIQQVVRGDSAAYFCASSPEGTYNEQFFGPGTRLTVL.

V is TRBV5-4 and J is TRBJ2-7; 7 bases agree with TRBD2. Germline-derived CDR1 and CDR2 are SGHNT and YYREEE (reference sequence). This CDR3 is built from 14 residues. Trimming at V came to 4 bases and at J to 6 bases, leaving 10 bases not matched to a gene. The CDR3 loop is CASSPRGGSLEQYF. CDR3 sequence (DNA): TGTGCCAGCAGCCCCCGAGGCGGGAGTCTCGAGCAGTACTTC.

This chain links TRBV11-2 with TRBJ1-2; TRBD1 agrees at 8 bases. The germline V gene has CDR1 SGHAT and CDR2 FQNNGV. This CDR3 region has 14 residues. J gave up 4 bases and V 3 bases, and 4 bases lay outside the gene matches. CDR3 DNA sequence: TGTGCCAGCAGCTTCGACAGGGGAGGCTATGGCTACACCTTC. Amino acids: CASSFDRGGYGYTF.

CDR3 bases: TGCAGCGTTTATTTCTCTGGGGCCAACGTCCTGACTTTC. The encoded protein is CSVYFSGANVLTF. This chain uses TRBV29-1 with TRBJ2-6; D not resolved. Germline V gene sequence: CDR1 SQVTM, CDR2 ANQGSEA. V lost 5 bases and J 0 bases, leaving 5 bases between the germline ends. This CDR3 region has 13 residues.